This T cell receptor beta chain was captured by sequencing in a study of CD8 T cells in ankylosing spondylitis. Study results and caveats: Within ankylosing spondylitis blood, a TCR beta motif made up of eight highly homologous variants appeared to be characteristic. A CD8+ phenotype characterized the disease-linked clones, which were relatively rare in peripheral blood.

V lost 5 bases and J 6 bases, leaving 10 bases between the germline ends. The length of the CDR3 is 12 residues. Germline V CDR1 and CDR2: SEHNR, FQNEAQ (reference sequence). TCRdb redid the calling of the 5' RACE reads with MiXCR, one entry per CDR3 protein. The sample carries around 770,000 distinct CDR3 sequences, under 20% recorded once. This clonotype was picked up many times. Its specificity is not known. This chain connects TRBV7-9 to TRBJ1-1; D not resolved. The specimen was blood, either unsorted or a sorted T cell fraction (not recorded which). This clonotype originated in a male donor with ankylosing spondylitis. In DNA form, the CDR3 reads TGTGCCAGCAGCCCAGACGGTCCTGAAGCTTTCTTT. As protein: CASSPDGPEAFF.